This TCR beta chain was captured by sequencing in a study of blood T cell repertoires in COVID-19. Study-level information: The cDNA or gDNA used as material had been derived from T cells, B-cell-depleted T cells, or PBMCs.

Donors in Cohort 3 counted as recovered after two negative PCRs, clearance, or symptom resolution. This clone was observed a single time. Clones were read by immunoSEQ multiplex PCR, and TCRdb kept only the in-frame ones, dropping some. The sample holds about 220,000 clones, 88% seen once. The receptor comes from a woman in her 30s who had recovered from COVID-19. Sequenced input: PBMCs or T cells enriched from blood (not recorded which).

CDR3 amino acids: CASSEVSYNEQFF. DNA of the CDR3: TGTGCCAGCAGTGAGGTGAGCTACAATGAGCAGTTCTTC. The chain recombines TRBV6-1 with TRBJ2-1; no clear D gene. V was shortened by 3 bases and J by 3 bases, with 6 bases between the two germline ends. The V gene's germline CDR1 is MNHNS and CDR2 SASEGT. The CDR3 runs to 13 residues.